This T cell receptor beta chain was documented in a study of blood T cell repertoires in COVID-19. About the research overall: Samples representing acute and convalescent COVID-19 were sourced from the United States, Italy and Spain. Sample material is recorded as cDNA or gDNA derived from T cells, B-cell-depleted T cells, or PBMCs.

CDR1 is LNHNV, CDR2 YYDKDF, per germline (reference sequence). The CDR3 has 15 residues. With V trimmed by 5 bases and J by 0 bases, 4 bases remained unmatched. Original analysis: Quantification of nucleated cells was approximated via reference gene primer amplification. Profiled with immunoSEQ multiplex PCR; TCRdb holds only in-frame clones, not every one. V and J calls plus clone size are reproduced from that table; the DNA served to infer D and trimming. The repertoire consists of tens of thousands of clones, with 82% occurring once and the leading ten covering 1.2%. This chain links TRBV15 with TRBJ1-5; 7 positions agree with TRBD1. Source material: peripheral blood. This clonotype was sampled from a woman of 80 years or more with acute or convalescent COVID-19. The CDR3 here is CATSDGQDSNQPQHF. The CDR3 nucleotides are TGTGCCACCAGCGACGGACAGGATAGCAATCAGCCCCAGCATTTT.